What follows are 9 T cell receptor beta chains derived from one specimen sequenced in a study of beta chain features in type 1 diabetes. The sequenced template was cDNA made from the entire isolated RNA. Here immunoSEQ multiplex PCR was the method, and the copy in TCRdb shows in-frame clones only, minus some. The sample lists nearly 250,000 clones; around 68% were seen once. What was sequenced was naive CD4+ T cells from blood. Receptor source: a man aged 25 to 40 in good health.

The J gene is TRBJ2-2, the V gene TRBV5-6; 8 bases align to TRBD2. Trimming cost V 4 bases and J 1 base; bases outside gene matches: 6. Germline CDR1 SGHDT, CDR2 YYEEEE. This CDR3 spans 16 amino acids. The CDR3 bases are TGTGCCAGCAGCCGATTAGCGGGGCGGAACACCGGGGAGCTGTTTTTT. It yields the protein CASSRLAGRNTGELFF. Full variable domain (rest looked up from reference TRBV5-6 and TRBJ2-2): DAGVTQSPTHLIKTRGQQVTLRCSPKSGHDTVSWYQQALGQGPQFIFQYYEEEERQRGNFPDRFSGHQFPNYSSELNVNALLLGDSALYLCASSRLAGRNTGELFFGEGSRLTVL.

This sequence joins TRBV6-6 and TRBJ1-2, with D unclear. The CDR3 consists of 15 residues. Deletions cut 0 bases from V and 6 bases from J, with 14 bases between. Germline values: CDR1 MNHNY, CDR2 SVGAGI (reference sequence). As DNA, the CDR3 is TGTGCCAGCAGTTACTCGATGGAAGGGATGGATGGCTACACCTTC. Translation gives CASSYSMEGMDGYTF.

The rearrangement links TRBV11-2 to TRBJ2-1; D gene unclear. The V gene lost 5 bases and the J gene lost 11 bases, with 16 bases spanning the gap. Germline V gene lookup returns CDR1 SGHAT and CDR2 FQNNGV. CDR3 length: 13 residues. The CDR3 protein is CASSPYNPGKQFF. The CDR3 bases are TGTGCCAGCAGCCCATACAATCCAGGCAAGCAGTTCTTC.

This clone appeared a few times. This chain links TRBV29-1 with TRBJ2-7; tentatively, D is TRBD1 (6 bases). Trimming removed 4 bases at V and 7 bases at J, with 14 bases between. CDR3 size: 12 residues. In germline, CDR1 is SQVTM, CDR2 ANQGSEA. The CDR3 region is CSVVGRGEEQYF. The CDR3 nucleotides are TGCAGCGTTGTGGGCAGGGGAGAAGAGCAGTACTTC.

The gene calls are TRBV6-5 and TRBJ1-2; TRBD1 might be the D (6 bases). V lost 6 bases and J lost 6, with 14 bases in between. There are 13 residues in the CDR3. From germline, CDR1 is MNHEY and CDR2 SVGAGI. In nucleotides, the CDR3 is TGTGCCAGCAGGCCCGGGACATCGAATGGCTACACCTTC. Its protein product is CASRPGTSNGYTF.

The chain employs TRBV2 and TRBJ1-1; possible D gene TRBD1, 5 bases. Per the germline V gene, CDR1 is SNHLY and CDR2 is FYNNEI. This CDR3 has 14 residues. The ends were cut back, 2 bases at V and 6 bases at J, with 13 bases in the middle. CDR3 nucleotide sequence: TGTGCCAGCAGTGAAAGCGAGGGGCTCTCTGAAGCTTTCTTT. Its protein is CASSESEGLSEAFF.

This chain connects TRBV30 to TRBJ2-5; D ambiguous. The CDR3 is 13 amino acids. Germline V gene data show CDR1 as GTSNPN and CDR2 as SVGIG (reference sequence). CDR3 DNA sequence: TGTGCATCCCGAACGGCTGGGCAAGAGACCCAGTACTTC. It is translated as CASRTAGQETQYF.

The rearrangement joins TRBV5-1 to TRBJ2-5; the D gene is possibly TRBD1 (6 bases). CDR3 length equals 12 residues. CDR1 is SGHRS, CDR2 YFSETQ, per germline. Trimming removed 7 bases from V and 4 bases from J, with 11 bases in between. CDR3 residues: CASSQGRETQYF. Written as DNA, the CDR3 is TGCGCCAGCTCACAGGGACGAGAGACCCAGTACTTC.

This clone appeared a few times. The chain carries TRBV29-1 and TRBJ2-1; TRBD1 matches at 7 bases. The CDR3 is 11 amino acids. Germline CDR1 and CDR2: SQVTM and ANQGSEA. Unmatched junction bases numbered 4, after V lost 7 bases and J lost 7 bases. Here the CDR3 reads CSAKDRNEQFF. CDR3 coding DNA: TGCAGCGCTAAGGACAGGAATGAGCAGTTCTTC.